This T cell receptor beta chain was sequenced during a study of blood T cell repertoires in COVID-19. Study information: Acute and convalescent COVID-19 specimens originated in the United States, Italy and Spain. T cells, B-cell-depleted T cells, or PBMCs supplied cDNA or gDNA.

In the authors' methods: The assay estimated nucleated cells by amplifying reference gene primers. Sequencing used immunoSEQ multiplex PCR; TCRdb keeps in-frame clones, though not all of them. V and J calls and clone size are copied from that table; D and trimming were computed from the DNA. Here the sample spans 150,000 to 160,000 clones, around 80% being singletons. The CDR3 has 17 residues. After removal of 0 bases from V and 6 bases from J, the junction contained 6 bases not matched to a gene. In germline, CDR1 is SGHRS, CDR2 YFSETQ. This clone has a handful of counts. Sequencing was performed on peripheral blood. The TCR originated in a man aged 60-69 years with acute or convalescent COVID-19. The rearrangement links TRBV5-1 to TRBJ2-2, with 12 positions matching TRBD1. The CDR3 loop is CASSLEVGTGGSGELFF. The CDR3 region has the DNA TGCGCCAGCAGCTTGGAGGTTGGGACAGGGGGCTCCGGGGAGCTGTTTTTT.